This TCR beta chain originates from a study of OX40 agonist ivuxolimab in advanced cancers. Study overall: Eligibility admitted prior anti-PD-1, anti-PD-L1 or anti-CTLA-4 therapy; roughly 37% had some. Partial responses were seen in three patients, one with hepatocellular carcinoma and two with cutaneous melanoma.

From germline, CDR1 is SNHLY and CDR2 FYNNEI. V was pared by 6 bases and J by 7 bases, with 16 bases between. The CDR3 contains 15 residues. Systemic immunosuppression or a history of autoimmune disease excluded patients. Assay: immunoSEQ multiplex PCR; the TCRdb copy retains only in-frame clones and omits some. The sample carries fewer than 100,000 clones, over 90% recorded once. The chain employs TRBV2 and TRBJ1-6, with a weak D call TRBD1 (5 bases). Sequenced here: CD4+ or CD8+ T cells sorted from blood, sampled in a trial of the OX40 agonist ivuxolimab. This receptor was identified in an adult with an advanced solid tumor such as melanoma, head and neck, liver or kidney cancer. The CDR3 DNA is TGTGCCAGCAGATCAGCAGTGGACACGAATTCACCCCTCCACTTT. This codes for CASRSAVDTNSPLHF.